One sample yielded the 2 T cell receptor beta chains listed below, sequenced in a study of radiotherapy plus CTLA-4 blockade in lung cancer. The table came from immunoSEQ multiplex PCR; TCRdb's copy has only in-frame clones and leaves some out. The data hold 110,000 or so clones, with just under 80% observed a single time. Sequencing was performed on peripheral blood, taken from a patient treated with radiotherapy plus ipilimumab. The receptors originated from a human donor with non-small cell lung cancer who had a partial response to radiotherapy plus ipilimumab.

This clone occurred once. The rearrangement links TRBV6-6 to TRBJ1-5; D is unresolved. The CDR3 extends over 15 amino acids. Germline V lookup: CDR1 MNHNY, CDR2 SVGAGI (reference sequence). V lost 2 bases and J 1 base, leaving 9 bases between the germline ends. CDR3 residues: CASSYRVQSNQPQHF. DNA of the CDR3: TGTGCCAGCAGTTACCGGGTCCAAAGCAATCAGCCCCAGCATTTT.

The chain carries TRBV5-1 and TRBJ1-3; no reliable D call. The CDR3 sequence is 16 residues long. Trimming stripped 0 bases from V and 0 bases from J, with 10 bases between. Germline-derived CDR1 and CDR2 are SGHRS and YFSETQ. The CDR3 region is CASSLGSSFSGNTIYF. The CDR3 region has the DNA TGCGCCAGCAGCTTGGGTTCCTCGTTCTCTGGAAACACCATATATTTT.